This T cell receptor (beta chain) was captured by sequencing in a study of blood T cell repertoires in COVID-19. Assay: immunoSEQ multiplex PCR; the TCRdb copy retains only in-frame clones and omits some. The sample lists more than 300,000 clones; around nine tenths were seen once. Losses at the gene ends were 9 bases for V and 3 bases for J; bases not matched to a gene: 8. The CDR3 is made up of 14 amino acids. CDR1 LNHDA and CDR2 SQIVND come from the germline V gene (reference sequence). Enrollees, about 18 to 100 years old, lived in 24 US areas. Donors in Cohort 3 who had recovered were those with two negative PCRs, healthcare professional clearance, or resolution of their symptoms.

This chain connects TRBV19 to TRBJ1-3, with 7 bases lining up with TRBD1. The TCR originated in a woman aged 30 to 39 who had recovered from COVID-19. The sample taken for sequencing was PBMCs or T cells enriched from blood (not recorded which). CDR3 DNA sequence: TGTGCCAGCACCTCGACAGGGTATGGAAACACCATATATTTT. Its translation is CASTSTGYGNTIYF.